The next 26 T cell receptor beta chains were all read from a single sample in a study of cytomegalovirus exposure and HLA in healthy donors. Primers: 60 Vbeta forward and 13 Jbeta reverse. Clones were read by immunoSEQ multiplex PCR, and TCRdb kept only the in-frame ones, dropping some. The sample has about 190,000 clones; over 65% are singletons. Material for sequencing was PBMCs. These receptors all stem from a woman aged 50 to 60 in good health and CMV-seropositive.

Here the CDR3 reads CASSPNEGAISPLHF. CDR3 bases: TGTGCCAGCTCACCAAACGAGGGGGCGATTTCACCCCTCCACTTT. The chain has TRBV18 and TRBJ1-6; 7 nucleotides line up with TRBD1. Germline assignment: CDR1 KGHSH and CDR2 LQKENI. The J segment lost 9 bases and the V segment lost 2 bases, leaving 7 bases of the junction unmatched. The CDR3 contains 15 residues.

The genes are TRBV25-1 and TRBJ1-2; 9 nucleotides align to TRBD1. Germline V lookup: CDR1 MGHDK, CDR2 SYGVNS. The CDR3 runs 13 residues. J lost 7 bases, V lost 8 bases, and 8 bases had no gene match. The CDR3 bases are TGTGCCAGCGGACAGACAGGGGGAGGTGGCTACACCTTC. Its protein product is CASGQTGGGGYTF.

The sample holds a few counts of this clone. V gene TRBV9 combines with J gene TRBJ1-1; possibly TRBD1 for D (6 bases). The CDR3 has 14 amino acids. Germline CDR1 is SGDLS and CDR2 is YYNGEE. The germline V and J ends were trimmed by 3 bases and 4 bases, with 13 bases remaining between them. This CDR3 is CASSAPGAGTEAFF. The CDR3 coding sequence is TGTGCCAGCAGCGCCCCAGGGGCCGGCACTGAAGCTTTCTTT.

This rearrangement joins TRBV21-1 to TRBJ2-2; the D call TRBD1 from the table was never checked on the DNA. TRBV21-1 has pseudogene status. This CDR3 is built from 15 residues. Here the CDR3 DNA reads TGTGCCAGCAGCAAAGCAGGGGGCGATACCGGGGAGCTGTTTTTT. Its translation: CASSKAGGDTGELFF.

V gene TRBV6-1 combines with J gene TRBJ2-3; 7 nucleotides line up with TRBD2. Trimming took 1 base from V and 3 from J; bases not matched to a gene: 13. This CDR3 is built from 18 residues. The germline V gene encodes CDR1 MNHNS and CDR2 SASEGT. For the CDR3, the DNA is TGTGCCAGCAGTGAAGAAGGCTTGGCGCGGGGGTTGACAGATACGCAGTATTTT. Translated: CASSEEGLARGLTDTQYF.

This chain joins TRBV7-3 and TRBJ1-3, with D possibly matching TRBD1 (6 bases). This CDR3 has 17 amino acids. With 0 bases removed from V and 3 bases from J, the gap between germline ends came to 15 bases. Germline V gene sequence: CDR1 SGHTA, CDR2 FQGTGA. CDR3 coding DNA: TGTGCCAGCAGCTTAACCGAAACAGGGTCAAGTGGAAACACCATATATTTT. It yields the protein CASSLTETGSSGNTIYF.

V gene TRBV19 combines with J gene TRBJ1-5; TRBD1 matches 9 bases. The trim removed 1 base at V and 1 base at J, leaving 17 bases unmatched. The length of the CDR3 is 21 residues. Germline CDR1 reads LNHDA; CDR2 reads SQIVND (reference sequence). The CDR3 spells CASSIVWGTGTGSLSNQPQHF. Written as DNA, the CDR3 is TGTGCCAGTAGTATAGTATGGGGAACCGGGACAGGGTCGTTGAGCAATCAGCCCCAGCATTTT.

Here the CDR3 DNA reads TGTGCCAGCAGCTTAGATCTGGGACGGCGGGGGGGCCTCAATGAGCAGTTCTTC. This translates into CASSLDLGRRGGLNEQFF. The chain combines TRBV11-3 with TRBJ2-1; 9 bases fit TRBD2. CDR3 length equals 18 residues. CDR1 and CDR2 (germline): SGHNT, YENEEA. The V segment lost 0 bases and the J segment 6 bases; nucleotides outside the gene matches: 12.

V gene TRBV19 combines with J gene TRBJ1-4; D is unclear. Trimming stripped 5 bases from V and 8 bases from J, with 12 bases between. Per the germline V gene, CDR1 is LNHDA and CDR2 is SQIVND (reference sequence). This CDR3 has 13 amino acids. The CDR3 loop reads CASSGGLGEKLFF. In nucleotides, the CDR3 is TGTGCCAGTAGTGGAGGACTCGGCGAAAAACTGTTTTTT. The whole variable domain, remainder taken from reference TRBV19 and TRBJ1-4, is DGGITQSPKYLFRKEGQNVTLSCEQNLNHDAMYWYRQDPGQGLRLIYYSQIVNDFQKGDIAEGYSVSREKKESFPLTVTSAQKNPTAFYLCASSGGLGEKLFFGSGTQLSVL.

The chain links TRBV5-1 to TRBJ2-2; a weak D match, TRBD1 (6 bases). Trimming shortened V by 4 bases and J by 2 bases, and 18 bases separated the two germline ends. This CDR3 has 17 amino acids. CDR1 and CDR2 (germline): SGHRS, YFSETQ. The CDR3 DNA reads as TGCGCCAGCAGCCATGGAATCGGACAGATTAACACCGGGGAGCTGTTTTTT. This sequence encodes CASSHGIGQINTGELFF.

The V call is TRBV4-3, the J call TRBJ2-2; possible D gene TRBD1, 6 bases. V was shortened by 5 bases and J by 5 bases, with 15 bases between the two germline ends. Germline loops: CDR1 LGHNA, CDR2 YSLEER. The CDR3 contains 15 residues. For the CDR3, the DNA is TGCGCCAGCAGCGTAGTCCTCCAGGGGACCGGGGAGCTGTTTTTT. It yields the protein CASSVVLQGTGELFF.

This clone was seen a few times. The V and J genes are TRBV5-1 and TRBJ2-3; possible D gene TRBD1, 6 bases. V shed 3 bases and J shed 7 bases, with 18 bases lying between them. CDR1 SGHRS and CDR2 YFSETQ come from the germline V gene. The CDR3 covers 15 residues. CDR3 sequence reads: CASSSDSLGGYTQYF. In DNA form, the CDR3 reads TGCGCCAGCAGCTCGGACAGCCTCGGAGGTTATACGCAGTATTTT. The variable domain in full, completed from reference TRBV5-1 and TRBJ2-3, reads KAGVTQTPRYLIKTRGQQVTLSCSPISGHRSVSWYQQTPGQGLQFLFEYFSETQRNKGNFPGRFSGRQFSNSRSEMNVSTLELGDSALYLCASSSDSLGGYTQYFGPGTRLTVL.

Concerning this clone itself: Germline is not matched at one junction end, which may reflect a read error. V and J are TRBV7-7 and TRBJ2-3; weak D call: TRBD2 (7 bases). Looked up from germline, CDR1 is SSHAT and CDR2 is FNYEAQ (reference sequence). The CDR3 totals 15 residues. CDR3 nucleotide sequence: TGTGCTAGCAGCCCGGGGGGCTCAGAGCCAGATACGCAGTATTTT. Translation gives CASSPGGSEPDTQYF.

DNA of the CDR3: TGTGCCAGCAGTTTTGGGGCCCCCTACAATGAGCAGTTCTTC. Its protein product is CASSFGAPYNEQFF. The rearrangement joins TRBV28 to TRBJ2-1; tentative D call: TRBD1 (5 bases). V was trimmed by 3 bases and J by 2 bases, leaving 8 bases between them. The germline CDR1 and CDR2 sequences are MDHEN and SYDVKM. The CDR3 spans 14 residues.

This clone occurred many times. V gene TRBV5-1 combines with J gene TRBJ1-6; D remains unclear. CDR3 length equals 14 residues. V was shortened by 0 bases and J by 10 bases, with 11 bases between the two germline ends. Per germline, CDR1 SGHRS and CDR2 YFSETQ. CDR3 bases: TGCGCCAGCAGCTTGGCAGGCGCGGGATCACCCCTCCACTTT. Translation gives CASSLAGAGSPLHF.

The chain links TRBV7-8 to TRBJ2-3, with TRBD2 as a possible D gene (7 bases). The germline CDR1 and CDR2 sequences are SGHVS and FQNEAQ. This CDR3 is built from 15 residues. V was trimmed by 2 bases and J by 6 bases, leaving 15 bases between them. The CDR3 DNA sequence: TGTGCCAGCAGCTTACCGGCGGGGGCGGGGGATACGCAGTATTTT. Translated: CASSLPAGAGDTQYF.

Concerning this clone itself: At one end the junction does not follow the germline gene, possibly because of a read error. This chain connects TRBV7-9 to TRBJ1-5; D perhaps matches TRBD1 (5 bases). This CDR3 comprises 12 residues. CDR1 SEHNR and CDR2 FQNEAQ come from the germline V gene (reference sequence). CDR3 protein: CSSSRGGEPQHF. CDR3 DNA sequence: TGTTCCAGCAGTCGGGGGGGGGAGCCCCAGCATTTT.

The chain links TRBV19 to TRBJ1-2; D might be TRBD1 (5 bases). V gave up 7 bases and J gave up 2 bases, with 17 bases separating them. Germline V gene data show CDR1 as LNHDA and CDR2 as SQIVND (reference sequence). This CDR3 comprises 15 residues. The CDR3 DNA follows: TGTGCCAGTACCGCGTGGGGCGGGGAGAACTATGGCTACACCTTC. It specifies CASTAWGGENYGYTF.

This clone was detected once. The genes are TRBV11-3 and TRBJ2-2; perhaps TRBD2 as D (7 bases). V lost 1 base and J 4 bases, leaving 13 bases between the germline ends. This CDR3 is built from 16 residues. Germline loops: CDR1 SGHNT, CDR2 YENEEA. CDR3 sequence reads: CASSLGGRGATGELFF. CDR3 DNA: TGTGCCAGCAGCTTAGGTGGTCGGGGGGCCACCGGGGAGCTGTTTTTT.

The rearrangement uses TRBV18 and TRBJ2-2, with D maybe TRBD2 (5 bases). Germline V CDR1 and CDR2: KGHSH, LQKENI. The length of the CDR3 is 15 residues. Between the trimmed V and J ends, which lost 2 bases and 1 base, there was a span of 8 bases. The CDR3 loop is CASSPGRENTGELFF. The CDR3 DNA sequence: TGTGCCAGCTCACCAGGCCGGGAGAACACCGGGGAGCTGTTTTTT.

This chain connects TRBV6-1 to TRBJ2-1; 10 nucleotides line up with TRBD1. Trimming cost V 5 bases and J 9 bases; bases outside gene matches: 4. The germline CDR1 and CDR2 sequences are MNHNS and SASEGT. The CDR3 has 13 residues. The CDR3 nucleotides are TGTGCCAGCAGTCGACAGGGGGCTGGTGAGCAGTTCTTC. Amino acids: CASSRQGAGEQFF.

The CDR3 DNA sequence: TGTGCCAGCAGCTTAGGGCAGGGGGCCGGTGAGCAGTTCTTC. Amino acids: CASSLGQGAGEQFF. The chain links TRBV11-3 to TRBJ2-1; 8 bases are a match to TRBD1. CDR1 is SGHNT, CDR2 YENEEA, per germline. The V gene end was trimmed by 1 base and the J gene end by 9 bases; junction bases not matched to a gene: 5. The CDR3 has 14 amino acids. Full variable domain (missing parts from reference TRBV11-3 and TRBJ2-1): EAGVVQSPRYKIIEKKQPVAFWCNPISGHNTLYWYLQNLGQGPELLIRYENEEAVDDSQLPKDRFSAERLKGVDSTLKIQPAELGDSAVYLCASSLGQGAGEQFFGPGTRLTVL.

The chain employs TRBV7-9 and TRBJ2-3; 11 bases line up with TRBD2. This CDR3 is built from 17 residues. After removal of 0 bases from V and 5 bases from J, the junction contained 7 bases not matched to a gene. Germline CDR1 is SEHNR and CDR2 is FQNEAQ (reference sequence). The CDR3 region is CASSLANLAGGGDTQYF. The CDR3 nucleotides are TGTGCCAGCAGCTTAGCGAACCTAGCGGGGGGAGGAGATACGCAGTATTTT.

The chain has TRBV28 and TRBJ2-3, with 7 bases that match TRBD1. The germline gives CDR1 MDHEN, CDR2 SYDVKM. The V gene end was trimmed by 7 bases and the J gene end by 0 bases; junction bases not matched to a gene: 10. The CDR3 contains 16 residues. The CDR3 spells CASTRTGPPSTDTQYF. CDR3 nucleotide sequence: TGTGCCAGCACACGGACAGGACCCCCTAGCACAGATACGCAGTATTTT.

The rearrangement links TRBV9 to TRBJ2-3; 7 bases are a match to TRBD2. The trim removed 4 bases at V and 3 bases at J, leaving 8 bases unmatched. This CDR3 spans 15 amino acids. Germline CDR1 reads SGDLS; CDR2 reads YYNGEE. The CDR3 DNA reads TGTGCCAGCAGCACTCGGGACTATAGAACAGATACGCAGTATTTT. Its translation is CASSTRDYRTDTQYF.

The V call is TRBV18, the J call TRBJ1-1, with D perhaps TRBD1 (6 bases). V lost 3 bases, J lost 0 bases, and 14 bases lay in between. The CDR3 is 16 amino acids. Germline values: CDR1 KGHSH, CDR2 LQKENI. The CDR3: CASSPGTYTLNTEAFF. The DNA for the CDR3 is TGTGCCAGCTCACCCGGGACATACACACTGAACACTGAAGCTTTCTTT.